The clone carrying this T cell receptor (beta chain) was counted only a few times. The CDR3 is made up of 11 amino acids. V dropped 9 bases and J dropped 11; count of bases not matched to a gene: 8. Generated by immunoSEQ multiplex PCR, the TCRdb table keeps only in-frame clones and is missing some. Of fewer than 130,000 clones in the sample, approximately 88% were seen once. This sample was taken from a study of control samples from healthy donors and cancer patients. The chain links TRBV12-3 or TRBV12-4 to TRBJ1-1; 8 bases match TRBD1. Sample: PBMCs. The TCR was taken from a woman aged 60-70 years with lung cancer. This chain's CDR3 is CASGQGVDAFF. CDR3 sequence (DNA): TGTGCCAGTGGACAGGGAGTCGACGCTTTCTTT.